This TCR beta chain was sequenced for a study of blood T cell repertoires in COVID-19 (dated by TCRdb to 2019 to 2021). Broadly, across the study: Samples from collaborators originated in the United States, Italy and Spain and spanned both the acute and convalescent phases of COVID-19. The prospective study material was composed of cDNA or gDNA derived from T cells, B-cell-depleted T cells, or PBMCs. Deeply sampled blood TCRbeta repertoires from subjects exposed to, actively infected with, or recovered from COVID-19 were included in the dataset. The repertoires were released in a freely available public database intended as a resource for research on the immune response to SARS-CoV-2. Samples were obtained from the ongoing ImmuneRACE study (first 160 participants) and from about 1,300 subjects provided by 6 global collaborators. Sample metadata almost always included a de-identified subject ID, COVID-19 status, age in years and sex. Where available, HLA class I and class II types were taken from metadata supplied by the sample provider and were not determined by assay-based typing.

Remarks on this clone: Its antigen remains unidentified. Qualities for individual bases were not recorded, and no much larger clone is one base off.

The collaborating institutions used their own protocols to collect whole blood in K2EDTA tubes. For TCRbeta analysis, collaborator samples were shipped as frozen whole blood, as isolated PBMCs, or as DNA extracted from either sample type. Its CDR3 holds 15 amino acids, cysteine through phenylalanine. Only the CDR3 DNA stays, 45 bases, in frame from base 1. Reading the germline V gene gives CDR1 MGHRA and CDR2 YSYEKL. V is clipped by 4 bases and J by 5 bases, and the sequence between their germline boundaries is 14 bases long. TCRbeta CDR3 regions were amplified from genomic DNA by means of the immunoSEQ Assay, a bias-controlled multiplex PCR. In the paper's pipeline: Within the assay, amplification of reference gene primers was used to estimate how many nucleated cells each sample contained. Sequence reads were collapsed and filtered to measure the absolute abundance of every unique TCRbeta CDR3 rearrangement. For each sample, productive Simpson clonality was calculated by taking the square root of Simpson's diversity index across productive rearrangements. TCRdb re-hosts the immuneACCESS table, in-frame sequences only. Its copies lack some clones; in the studies checked, an unresolved V gene accounts for under half of them, and the cause for the rest is not known. That table gives V, J and clone size, and the DNA gave D and trimming. For this sample there are roughly 60,000 clones; roughly 87% appear just once. Around a tenth of the sample is taken by the ten largest.

The paper's findings and limits, for the study overall: How much clinical and demographic metadata was included differed by source and by participant, and the metadata was provided uncurated.

Here the chain combines TRBV4-1 and TRBJ2-2; TRBD2 is a weak D gene call, 6 bases matching. Material: peripheral blood. The source is a human donor with acute or convalescent COVID-19. The donor label of this sample is uncertain. The CDR3: CASSPESGGTGELFF. The sequenced DNA is TGCGCCAGCAGCCCGGAGTCTGGAGGGACCGGGGAGCTGTTTTTT.